This T cell receptor (beta chain) was retrieved from a study of T cells in Graves' hyperthyroidism and ophthalmopathy (dated by TCRdb to between 2018 and 2021). For the wider study: Peripheral blood was collected at initial diagnosis, before any treatment. The approximately 90 discovery patients were divided at random into training and test sets in a 7:3 ratio. The paper describes TCR Vbeta CDR3 sequencing of around 140 peripheral blood samples, made up of around 41 ophthalmopathy patients, roughly 75 hyperthyroidism patients and about 17 progressor patients. Prospective prediction of ophthalmopathy was tested in an independent validation cohort consisting of 18 to 20 hyperthyroidism patients and around 16 patients who later progressed to ophthalmopathy. In addition, the study compared T-cell repertoires in thyroid tissue and in blood from roughly six Graves' hyperthyroidism patients. A discovery cohort of about 100 patients, 43 with Graves' ophthalmopathy and 57 with stable Graves' hyperthyroidism, was used to find distinguishing TCR V-J signatures. Following sampling, methimazole starting at 30 mg daily was given to hyperthyroidism patients, and high-dose intravenous methylprednisolone was given to ophthalmopathy patients.

The TCR beta CDR3 regions were amplified from the RNA transcripts. The TCR CDR3 was subjected to a first round of RT-PCR using the HTBI primer set and the Qiagen OneStep RT-PCR kit. Libraries were constructed in a second round of multiplex PCR, after which size selection and purification were performed. Sequencing of the libraries was done on an Illumina HiSeq2000 using paired-end 100 bp reads. The study's processing was this. SOAPnuke was used to process the raw data, with reads discarded if the reads contained adapters or uncalled bases, had a mean Phred below 15, or lacked an exact constant-primer or identifier match. High-quality paired reads were merged using COPE v1.2.5, and each unique nucleotide sequence was defined as a clonotype. MiTCR v1.1 was used to align the clonotypes against IMGT TRBV, TRBD and TRBJ reference segments. The analysis included only V-J combinations with a frequency above 0.0001, which together covered 99% to 99.2% of the repertoires. The TCS score was defined as the ratio of F50 (clonal expansion) to E x V (chaos), calculated using BLOSUM62-based TCRdist between CDR3 peptides within each V-J. Welch's t-statistics and random forest reduced fewer than 600 V-J features to 13, which were used in a naive Bayes classifier (R e1071). TCRdb's own reprocessing of the public reads used fastp at Q25 and MiXCR and kept productive beta chains. Every CDR3 protein is listed once, alongside the most common genes and DNA of its rows. It is TCRdb's table, rather than the study itself, that gives the V and J calls and clone size. The sample table holds fewer than 550,000 distinct CDR3 sequences, of which 15% to 18% were seen once. The ten largest clones capture approximately 14% of the sample.

General conclusions and limits of the study: In validation, the model predicted progression to ophthalmopathy a median of approximately 6.6 months before onset, with 65% to 71% sensitivity and roughly 72% specificity. Most expanded thyroid clonotypes (frequency above 0.001) were also detected in blood, suggesting blood repertoires may reflect thyroid immune responses. A model built on a 13 V-J signature distinguished ophthalmopathy from stable hyperthyroidism, reaching 87.88% sensitivity and around 81% specificity in cross-validation and 80%/75% in testing. Sample size was not statistically predetermined, and blinding of investigators to group allocation was not performed.

This clonotype was detected a few times. Its antigen is still unknown. Base quality data are lacking; no much larger clone is found one base away. Stable Graves' hyperthyroidism was defined as the absence of progression to ophthalmopathy over 18 months of follow-up. The hyperthyroidism patients were between 18 and 65 years old and newly diagnosed, with a disease duration of less than 2 months. Patients with uncontrolled infections, other autoimmune diseases, pregnancy or lactation were excluded. Clinical symptoms, serum thyroxine and TRAb, thyroid ultrasound, and orbital computed tomography formed the basis for the diagnoses. PBMCs were separated from roughly 9.3 ml of fresh peripheral blood using Ficoll-Paque density gradient centrifugation. Trizol reagent was used to extract total RNA, and RNA quality was then checked on an Agilent 2100 Bioanalyzer. Between the V and J ends, shortened by 5 bases and 3 bases respectively, the junction contains 19 bases. Counted from cysteine to phenylalanine, this CDR3 has 16 amino acids. The entry retains the CDR3 DNA only, 48 bases that are in frame from base 1. CDR1 and CDR2, per the germline V gene, are SGHAT and FQNNGV.

The clonotype originates from a woman younger than 30 with Graves' hyperthyroidism. The specimen was blood. The chain links TRBV11-2 with TRBJ2-5; the D gene is perhaps TRBD1, from 7 matching bases. CDR3 protein: CASSGGGTAVKETQYF. The DNA sequence reads TGTGCCAGCAGCGGAGGCGGGACAGCGGTAAAAGAGACCCAGTACTTC.